These 10 T cell receptor beta chains share one sample of origin, sequenced in a study of T-cell memory formation after mild COVID-19. TCRdb processed the 5' RACE reads anew with MiXCR; each CDR3 protein has one entry. Counted here are 450,000 to 650,000 distinct CDR3 sequences, about 20% occurring once; the ten biggest clones make up approximately 12%. The specimen was PBMCs or a T cell subset sorted from them (not recorded which). The receptors were sampled from an adult woman who had mild COVID-19 (a few samples of this study predate the infection). Cell type and time point are not known.

This clonotype was detected a few times. The chain joins TRBV20-1 to TRBJ2-1; a weak D match, TRBD2 (6 bases). CDR3 size: 13 residues. V dropped 2 bases and J dropped 9 bases, with 14 bases sitting between them. Germline CDR1 reads DFQATT; CDR2 reads SNEGSKA (reference sequence). The DNA for the CDR3 is TGCAGTGCTAGACGACTAGTAATCGGTGAGCAGTTCTTC. The encoded protein is CSARRLVIGEQFF.

The chain combines TRBV5-1 with TRBJ2-7; the D gene could be TRBD1 or TRBD2 (5 bases each). V gave up 5 bases and J gave up 2 bases, with 11 bases separating them. This CDR3 is built from 13 residues. The V gene's germline CDR1 is SGHRS and CDR2 YFSETQ. The CDR3 DNA reads as TGCGCCAGCAGAGCCGGGACCGCCTACGAGCAGTACTTC. It encodes CASRAGTAYEQYF.

The chain combines TRBV6-2 or TRBV6-3 with TRBJ1-1; a possible D gene is TRBD1 (5 bases). This CDR3 spans 15 amino acids. Germline CDR1 is MNHEY and CDR2 is SVGEGT. Trimming pared 0 bases from V and 5 bases from J, leaving 13 bases between. Here the CDR3 DNA reads TGTGCCAGCAGTTACTCCACGGGACCCCGTACTGAAGCTTTCTTT. This sequence encodes CASSYSTGPRTEAFF.

This chain links TRBV5-1 with TRBJ1-2; D remains unclear. Germline values: CDR1 SGHRS, CDR2 YFSETQ. CDR3 length: 18 residues. V lost 5 bases to trimming and J lost 5 bases, with 28 bases between them. For the CDR3, the DNA is TGCGCCAGCAGTCCCGGCGGGGAGGCAGCCCCGGGATCGTATGGCTACACCTTC. It specifies CASSPGGEAAPGSYGYTF.

This clonotype was counted between two and nine times. V usage is TRBV10-3 and J usage is TRBJ2-3, with D hard to call. The germline gives CDR1 ENHRY, CDR2 SYGVKD. V lost 0 bases to trimming and J lost 3 bases, with 10 bases between them. The CDR3 loop spans 15 amino acids. CDR3 protein: CAISESSWGTDTQYF. The CDR3 region has the DNA TGTGCCATCAGTGAGTCGAGTTGGGGTACAGATACGCAGTATTTT.

This clonotype was found a few times. The chain recombines TRBV11-2 with TRBJ2-7; 8 bases fit TRBD1. V was pared by 1 base and J by 3 bases, with 8 bases of the junction left unmatched. The CDR3 consists of 16 residues. CDR1 and CDR2 from the germline V gene are SGHAT and FQNNGV. The CDR3 here is CASSLGLTGVYYEQYF. In DNA, the CDR3 is TGTGCCAGCAGCTTAGGGTTGACAGGGGTTTACTACGAGCAGTACTTC.

The table lists this clonotype with a few counts. The gene calls are TRBV5-1 and TRBJ2-4; TRBD2 agrees at 8 bases. There are 15 residues in the CDR3. V was clipped by 3 bases and J by 6 bases; unmatched bases: 8. CDR1 is SGHRS and CDR2 is YFSETQ in the germline V gene. As DNA, the CDR3 is TGCGCCAGCAGCTCACCAATAGCGGGGAGAAACATTCAGTACTTC. Amino acid sequence: CASSSPIAGRNIQYF.

The sample holds a few counts of this clonotype. V and J are TRBV30 and TRBJ2-2; TRBD2 matches 7 bases. Per the germline V gene, CDR1 is GTSNPN and CDR2 is SVGIG (reference sequence). The CDR3 sequence is 12 residues long. The V gene end was trimmed by 8 bases and the J gene end by 5 bases; junction bases not matched to a gene: 5. The CDR3 protein is CAGGRETGELFF. In nucleotides, the CDR3 is TGTGCCGGAGGGCGGGAGACCGGGGAGCTGTTTTTT.

This clonotype was recorded a few times. The rearrangement joins TRBV20-1 to TRBJ2-7, with D unclear. The CDR3 runs to 13 residues. The germline CDR1 and CDR2 sequences are DFQATT and SNEGSKA (reference sequence). V lost 1 base to trimming and J lost 3 bases, with 10 bases between them. CDR3 protein: CSARVGGLYEQYF. The CDR3 coding sequence is TGCAGTGCTAGAGTGGGCGGTCTCTACGAGCAGTACTTC.

The chain couples TRBV5-1 to TRBJ1-1, with D maybe TRBD1 (5 bases). This CDR3 has 11 amino acids. Trimming pared 8 bases from V and 7 bases from J, leaving 12 bases between. Germline assignment: CDR1 SGHRS and CDR2 YFSETQ. The CDR3 spells CASIGAYEAFF. The CDR3 bases are TGCGCCAGTATCGGGGCGTATGAAGCTTTCTTT.